This T cell receptor (beta chain) emerged from a study of T cell changes during pregnancy in multiple sclerosis. Between the trimmed V and J ends, which lost 5 bases and 7 bases, there was a span of 13 bases. CDR3 size: 13 residues. CDR1 and CDR2 (germline): SGHNT, YYREEE (reference sequence). Only in-frame clones appear in the TCRdb table, and some are missing; sequencing was by immunoSEQ multiplex PCR. The sample consists of 28,000 or so clones, about 86% of them appearing once. The chain combines TRBV5-4 with TRBJ1-5, with D hard to call. This material consisted of CD4+ T cells from peripheral blood mononuclear cells, taken in the first trimester of pregnancy. The sequence derives from a female donor in good health, enrolled as a control in a pregnancy study. CDR3 loop: CASSPDPGQPQHF. The CDR3 DNA is TGTGCCAGCAGTCCCGACCCGGGGCAGCCCCAGCATTTT.